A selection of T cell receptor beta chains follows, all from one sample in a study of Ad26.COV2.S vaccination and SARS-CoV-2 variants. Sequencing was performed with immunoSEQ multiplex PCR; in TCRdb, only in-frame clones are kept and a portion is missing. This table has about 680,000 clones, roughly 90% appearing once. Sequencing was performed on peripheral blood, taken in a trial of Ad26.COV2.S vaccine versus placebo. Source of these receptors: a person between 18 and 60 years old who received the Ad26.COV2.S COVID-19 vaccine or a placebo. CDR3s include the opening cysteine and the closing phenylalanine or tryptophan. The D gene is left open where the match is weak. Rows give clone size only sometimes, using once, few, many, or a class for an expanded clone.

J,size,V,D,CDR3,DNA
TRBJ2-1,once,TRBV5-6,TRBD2,CASITLAGNEQFF,TGTGCCAGCATCACACTAGCGGGCAATGAGCAGTTCTTC
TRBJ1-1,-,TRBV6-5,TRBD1,CASSYSHRGAAFF,TGTGCCAGCAGTTACTCTCACAGGGGGGCGGCTTTCTTT
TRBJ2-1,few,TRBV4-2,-,CASSRGGNYNEQFF,TGTGCCAGCAGCAGGGGGGGGAACTACAATGAGCAGTTCTTC
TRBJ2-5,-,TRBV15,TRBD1,CATSREKTGTGETQYF,TGTGCCACCAGCAGAGAAAAGACAGGGACGGGGGAGACCCAGTACTTC
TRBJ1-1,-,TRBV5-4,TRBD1,CASSAGGGTEAFF,TGTGCCAGCAGCGCAGGGGGCGGCACTGAAGCTTTCTTT
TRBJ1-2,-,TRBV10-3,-,CAISPPGGGTNYGYTF,TGTGCCATCAGTCCCCCGGGAGGGGGGACAAACTATGGCTACACCTTC
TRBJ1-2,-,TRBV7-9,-,CASSDTDYGYTF,TGTGCCAGCAGTGACACTGACTATGGCTACACCTTC
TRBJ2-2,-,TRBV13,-,CASTPFTGELFF,TGTGCCAGCACCCCTTTCACCGGGGAGCTGTTTTTT
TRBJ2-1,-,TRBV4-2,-,CASSQGYAGILYNEQFF,TGTGCCAGCAGCCAAGGTTATGCGGGGATCCTCTACAATGAGCAGTTCTTC
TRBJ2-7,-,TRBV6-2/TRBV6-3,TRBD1,CASSGPGTGAYEQYF,TGTGCCAGCAGTGGCCCCGGGACAGGGGCCTACGAGCAGTACTTC
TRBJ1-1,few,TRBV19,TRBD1,CASSDRGGNTEAFF,TGTGCCAGTAGTGACAGGGGAGGGAACACTGAAGCTTTCTTT
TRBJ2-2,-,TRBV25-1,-,CASSEQGFTGELFF,TGTGCCAGCAGTGAACAGGGGTTCACCGGGGAGCTGTTTTTT
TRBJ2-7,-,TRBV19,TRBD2,CASSITRLAGGVHEQYF,TGTGCCAGTAGTATAACCAGGCTAGCGGGAGGAGTCCACGAGCAGTACTTC
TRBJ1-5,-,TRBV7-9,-,CASSLTDQPQHF,TGTGCCAGCAGCTTAACCGATCAGCCCCAGCATTTT
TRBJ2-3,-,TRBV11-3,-,CASSRSGGAVDTQYF,TGTGCCAGCAGTCGTTCGGGGGGCGCGGTAGATACGCAGTATTTT
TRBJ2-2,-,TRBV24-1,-,CATSDPDSTGELFF,TGTGCCACCAGTGACCCTGACAGCACCGGGGAGCTGTTTTTT
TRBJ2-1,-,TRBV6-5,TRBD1,CASTPGGLYNEQFF,TGTGCCAGCACCCCAGGGGGCCTTTACAATGAGCAGTTCTTC
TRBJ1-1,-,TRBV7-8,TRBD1,CASSLSGTGNTEAFF,TGTGCCAGCAGCTTATCCGGGACAGGGAACACTGAAGCTTTCTTT
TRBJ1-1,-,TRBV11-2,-,CASSLDPSGTEAFF,TGTGCCAGCAGCTTAGATCCGTCGGGTACTGAAGCTTTCTTT
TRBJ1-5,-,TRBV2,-,CASTPNRVGPQHF,TGTGCCAGCACCCCGAACAGGGTAGGGCCCCAGCATTTT
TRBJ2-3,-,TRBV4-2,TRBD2,CASSQGLRGSSTDTQYF,TGTGCCAGCAGCCAGGGATTGCGGGGGTCTAGCACAGATACGCAGTATTTT
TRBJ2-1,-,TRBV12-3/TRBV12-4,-,CASSLRYNEQFF,TGTGCCAGCAGTTTGAGGTACAATGAGCAGTTCTTC
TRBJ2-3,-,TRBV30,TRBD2,CAWRDPRTSGSGDTQYF,TGTGCCTGGAGGGACCCCAGGACTAGCGGGAGCGGGGATACGCAGTATTTT
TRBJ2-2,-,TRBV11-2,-,CASSHRVGELFF,TGTGCCAGCAGCCATCGAGTCGGGGAGCTGTTTTTT
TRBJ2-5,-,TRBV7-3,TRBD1,CASSLTGTGQETQYF,TGTGCCAGCAGCTTAACAGGGACAGGGCAGGAGACCCAGTACTTC
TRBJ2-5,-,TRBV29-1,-,CSVEARRAAQYF,TGCAGCGTTGAAGCCCGGAGGGCTGCCCAGTACTTC
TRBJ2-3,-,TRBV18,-,CASSPRTDTQYF,TGTGCCAGCTCACCCAGGACAGATACGCAGTATTTT
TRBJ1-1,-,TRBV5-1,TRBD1,CASSLPGTGGYTEAFF,TGCGCCAGCAGCTTGCCCGGGACAGGGGGCTACACTGAAGCTTTCTTT
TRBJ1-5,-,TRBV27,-,CASSFGQNQPQHF,TGTGCCAGCAGTTTCGGGCAGAATCAGCCCCAGCATTTT
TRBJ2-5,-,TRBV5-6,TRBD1,CASSLTGQGETQYF,TGTGCCAGCAGCTTGACCGGACAGGGGGAGACCCAGTACTTC
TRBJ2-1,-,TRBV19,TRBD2,CASSIGGRVGSSYNEQFF,TGTGCCAGTAGTATAGGAGGGAGGGTTGGAAGCTCCTACAATGAGCAGTTCTTC
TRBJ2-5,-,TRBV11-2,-,CASSPPWRGTKEQETQYF,TGTGCCAGCAGCCCGCCCTGGCGGGGGACAAAAGAACAAGAGACCCAGTACTTC
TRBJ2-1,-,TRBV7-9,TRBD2,CASSFTLLAGAQNEQFF,TGTGCCAGCAGCTTTACGTTACTAGCGGGGGCACAGAATGAGCAGTTCTTC
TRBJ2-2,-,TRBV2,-,CASSAGNTGELFF,TGTGCCAGCAGTGCGGGGAACACCGGGGAGCTGTTTTTT